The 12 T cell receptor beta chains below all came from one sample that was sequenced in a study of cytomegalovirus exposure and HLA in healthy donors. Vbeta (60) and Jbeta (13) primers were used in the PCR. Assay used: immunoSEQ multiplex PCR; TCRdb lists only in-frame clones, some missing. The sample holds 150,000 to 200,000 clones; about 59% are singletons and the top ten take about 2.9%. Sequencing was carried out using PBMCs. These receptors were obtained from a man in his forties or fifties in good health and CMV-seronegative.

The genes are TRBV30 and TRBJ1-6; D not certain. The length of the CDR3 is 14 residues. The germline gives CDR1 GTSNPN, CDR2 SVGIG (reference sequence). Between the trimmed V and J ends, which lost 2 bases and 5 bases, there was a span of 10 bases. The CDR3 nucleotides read TGTGCCTGGAGTACTGGGCGCGATAATTCACCCCTCCACTTT. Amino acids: CAWSTGRDNSPLHF.

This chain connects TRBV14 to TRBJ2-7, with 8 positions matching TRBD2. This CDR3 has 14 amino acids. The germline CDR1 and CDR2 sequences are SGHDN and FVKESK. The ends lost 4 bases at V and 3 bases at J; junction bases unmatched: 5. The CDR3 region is CASSRTSGYYEQYF. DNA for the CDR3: TGTGCCAGCAGCCGTACTAGCGGATACTACGAGCAGTACTTC.

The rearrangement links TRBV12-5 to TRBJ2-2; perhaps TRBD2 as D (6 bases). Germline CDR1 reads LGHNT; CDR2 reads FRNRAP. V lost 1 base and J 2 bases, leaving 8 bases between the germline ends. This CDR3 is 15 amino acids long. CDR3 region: CASGLGGVNTGELFF. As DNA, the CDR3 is TGTGCTAGTGGTTTGGGGGGGGTCAACACCGGGGAGCTGTTTTTT.

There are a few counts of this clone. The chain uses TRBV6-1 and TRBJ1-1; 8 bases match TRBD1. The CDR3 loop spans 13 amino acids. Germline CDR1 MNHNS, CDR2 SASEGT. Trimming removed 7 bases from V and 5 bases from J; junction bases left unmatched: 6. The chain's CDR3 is CASISTGGTEAFF. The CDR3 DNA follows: TGTGCCAGCATCTCAACAGGGGGTACTGAAGCTTTCTTT.

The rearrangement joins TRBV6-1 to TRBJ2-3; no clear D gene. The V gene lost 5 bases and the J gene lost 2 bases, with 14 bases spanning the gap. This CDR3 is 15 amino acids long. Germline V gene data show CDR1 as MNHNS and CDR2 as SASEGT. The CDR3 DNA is TGTGCCAGCAGTCACCGAGACTCCAACACAGATACGCAGTATTTT. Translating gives CASSHRDSNTDTQYF.

Written as DNA, the CDR3 is TGTGCCAGCAGCTTGGAGGGTGGAGCGGGGGTCCAGTTCTTC. It codes for CASSLEGGAGVQFF. J is TRBJ2-1 and V is TRBV5-4; 8 positions match TRBD2. From germline, CDR1 is SGHNT and CDR2 YYREEE (reference sequence). This CDR3 has 14 residues. The V segment lost 0 bases and the J segment 13 bases; nucleotides outside the gene matches: 9.

The CDR3 coding sequence is TGTGCCAGTAGTAACCGGACAGGGGTGCAGCCCCAGCATTTT. Protein sequence: CASSNRTGVQPQHF. This sequence joins TRBV19 and TRBJ1-5; TRBD1 aligns across 9 bases. The germline V gene encodes CDR1 LNHDA and CDR2 SQIVND (reference sequence). The CDR3 sequence is 14 residues long. V gave up 4 bases and J gave up 7 bases; unmatched junction bases: 5.

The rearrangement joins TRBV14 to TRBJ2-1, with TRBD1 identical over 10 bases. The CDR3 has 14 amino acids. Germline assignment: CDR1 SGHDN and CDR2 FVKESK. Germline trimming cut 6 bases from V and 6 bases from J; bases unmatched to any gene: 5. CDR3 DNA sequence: TGTGCCAGCAGGGACGGGACAGGGGTCAATGAGCAGTTCTTC. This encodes CASRDGTGVNEQFF.

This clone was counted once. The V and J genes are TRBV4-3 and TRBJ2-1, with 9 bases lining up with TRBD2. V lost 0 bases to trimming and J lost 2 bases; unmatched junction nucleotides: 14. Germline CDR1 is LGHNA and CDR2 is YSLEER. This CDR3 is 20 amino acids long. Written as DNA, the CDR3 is TGCGCCAGCAGCCAAGACCCCCCTCACGGTAGCGGGAGCACCTACAATGAGCAGTTCTTC. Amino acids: CASSQDPPHGSGSTYNEQFF.

The CDR3 here is CAWGSGILTDTQYF. The CDR3 region has the DNA TGTGCCTGGGGTAGCGGGATACTCACAGATACGCAGTATTTT. The chain recombines TRBV30 with TRBJ2-3; 8 bases are a match to TRBD2. This CDR3 spans 14 amino acids. Germline CDR1 reads GTSNPN; CDR2 reads SVGIG (reference sequence). The ends lost 5 bases at V and 2 bases at J; junction bases unmatched: 6.

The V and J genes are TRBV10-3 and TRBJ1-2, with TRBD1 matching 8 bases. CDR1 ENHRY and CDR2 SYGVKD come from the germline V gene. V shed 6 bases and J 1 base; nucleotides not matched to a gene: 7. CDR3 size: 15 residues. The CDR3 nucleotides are TGTGCCATCAGAGCCGGGACAGGAGATAACTATGGCTACACCTTC. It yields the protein CAIRAGTGDNYGYTF.

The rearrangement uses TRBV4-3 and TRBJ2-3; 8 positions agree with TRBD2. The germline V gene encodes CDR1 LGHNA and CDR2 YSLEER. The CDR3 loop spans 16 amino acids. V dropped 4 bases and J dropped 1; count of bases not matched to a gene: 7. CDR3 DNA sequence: TGCGCCAGCAGCCCACAAAGCGGGGGCCGCACAGATACGCAGTATTTT. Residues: CASSPQSGGRTDTQYF.